This T cell receptor beta chain was sequenced in a study of CD8 T cells in Susac syndrome. Study context: When blood was drawn, the patients with Susac syndrome were therapy-naive, on corticosteroids, or on intravenous immunoglobulin alone. Points from the study as a whole: The greatest CD8+ clonal expansion in Susac occurred in TEMRA cells and in active patients. The study's TCR sequencing and HLA analysis drew on a certain number of individuals. That number was acknowledged as relatively small.

cDNA came from about 0.5 to 1 ug RNA primed by random hexamers. One entry per CDR3 protein, called by TCRdb with MiXCR from the immunoSEQ multiplex PCR reads. The sample comprises more than 95,000 distinct CDR3 sequences, more than 90% of which are singletons, and around 0.21% rests with the top ten. CDR3 size: 12 residues. CDR1 and CDR2 from the germline V gene are MDHEN and SYDVKM. V was cut by 1 base and J by 9 bases, with 10 bases left in between. This clonotype was recorded once. Its antigen remains unknown. The TEMRA cells underwent FACS enrichment, while the CD8+ and CD4+ T cells underwent negative isolation.

The source is a human donor with Susac syndrome. J is TRBJ2-7 and V is TRBV28; tentative D call: TRBD2 (6 bases). What was sequenced was CD8+ T cells from PBMCs. In nucleotides, the CDR3 is TGTGCCAGCAGTTTATCCGGGGGTTCGCAGTACTTC. Translated, it gives CASSLSGGSQYF.